This TCR beta chain was identified during a study of cytomegalovirus exposure and HLA in healthy donors. Broader study findings: It is likely that the observed cluster of highly shared sequence variants was a sequencing artifact. About 87% or about 30% of the time was how often most TCR beta V segments were productive, according to an earlier analysis. As a later analysis revealed, the rate of TCR association differed by HLA locus, with DRB1 most and HLA-C fewest.

PCR involved 60 Vbeta and 13 Jbeta primers. Only in-frame clones appear in the TCRdb table, and some are missing; sequencing was by immunoSEQ multiplex PCR. The sample lists fewer than 200,000 clones, about four fifths occurring once. Trimming at V came to 3 bases and at J to 2 bases, leaving 4 bases not matched to a gene. This CDR3 comprises 15 residues. From germline, CDR1 is SGHDT and CDR2 YYEEEE. With respect to this clone: Its antigen is still unknown.

Material: PBMCs. The chain recombines TRBV5-6 with TRBJ1-5; 8 nucleotides line up with TRBD1. The receptor was derived from a female donor in good health and CMV-seronegative. In DNA, the CDR3 is TGTGCCAGCAGCTGGACAGGGACCGGCAATCAGCCCCAGCATTTT. As protein: CASSWTGTGNQPQHF. The variable domain in full, completed from reference TRBV5-6 and TRBJ1-5, reads DAGVTQSPTHLIKTRGQQVTLRCSPKSGHDTVSWYQQALGQGPQFIFQYYEEEERQRGNFPDRFSGHQFPNYSSELNVNALLLGDSALYLCASSWTGTGNQPQHFGDGTRLSIL.